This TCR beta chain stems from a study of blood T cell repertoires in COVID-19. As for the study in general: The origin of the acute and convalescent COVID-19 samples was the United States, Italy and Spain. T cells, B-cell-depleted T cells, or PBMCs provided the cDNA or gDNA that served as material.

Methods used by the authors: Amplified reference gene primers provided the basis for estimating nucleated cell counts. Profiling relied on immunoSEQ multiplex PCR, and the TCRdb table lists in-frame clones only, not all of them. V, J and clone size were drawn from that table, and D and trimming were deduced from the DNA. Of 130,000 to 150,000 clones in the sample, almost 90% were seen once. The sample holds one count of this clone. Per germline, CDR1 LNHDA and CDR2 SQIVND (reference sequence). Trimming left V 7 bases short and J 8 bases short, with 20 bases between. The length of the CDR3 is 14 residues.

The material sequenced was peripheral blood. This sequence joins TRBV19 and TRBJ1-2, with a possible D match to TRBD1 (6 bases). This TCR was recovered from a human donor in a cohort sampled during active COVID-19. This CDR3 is CASTPARGAGGYTF. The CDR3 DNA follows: TGTGCCAGTACTCCCGCTCGGGGGGCGGGAGGCTACACCTTC.